The present entry profiles one TCR beta chain with its context. These data originate in a study of blood T cell repertoires in COVID-19. On the study more broadly: Collection of acute and convalescent COVID-19 samples took place in the United States, Italy and Spain. In each case, the material was cDNA or gDNA derived from T cells, B-cell-depleted T cells, or PBMCs.

As originally analysed: Estimation of nucleated cell counts was performed using reference gene primer amplification. The assay was immunoSEQ multiplex PCR, and TCRdb's table has in-frame clones only and misses some. V, J and clone size reflect that table, while D and trimming were determined from the DNA. The sample includes almost 100,000 clones, approximately 86% of them seen just once. In germline, CDR1 is SGHDT, CDR2 YYEEEE. This CDR3 is built from 14 residues. Trimming took 6 bases from V and 0 from J, leaving 12 bases between them. Sequencing was performed on peripheral blood. The sequence was collected from a man between 50 and 59 years old with acute or convalescent COVID-19. The V call is TRBV5-6, the J call TRBJ1-1; tentatively, D is TRBD1 (6 bases). CDR3 residues: CASTIQGMNTEAFF. The CDR3 coding sequence is TGTGCCAGCACTATACAGGGCATGAACACTGAAGCTTTCTTT.